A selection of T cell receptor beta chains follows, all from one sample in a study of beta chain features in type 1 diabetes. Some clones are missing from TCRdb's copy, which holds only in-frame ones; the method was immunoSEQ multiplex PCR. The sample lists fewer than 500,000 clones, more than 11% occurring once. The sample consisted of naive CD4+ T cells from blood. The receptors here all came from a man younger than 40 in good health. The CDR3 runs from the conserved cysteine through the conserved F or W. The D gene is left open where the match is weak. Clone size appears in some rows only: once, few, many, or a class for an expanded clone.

CDR3 protein: CASSDVTQNIQYF
CDR3 DNA: TGTGCCAGCAGTGACGTCACCCAAAACATTCAGTACTTC
clone size: NA
J gene: TRBJ2-4
D gene: NA
V gene: TRBV25-1

CDR3 protein: CASSQEPTLAKNIQYF
CDR3 DNA: TGCGCCAGCAGCCAAGAACCCACACTAGCCAAAAACATTCAGTACTTC
clone size: NA
J gene: TRBJ2-4
D gene: NA
V gene: TRBV4-1

CDR3 protein: CASSLEAGFGEQYF
CDR3 DNA: TGCGCCAGCAGCTTGGAGGCAGGGTTTGGCGAGCAGTACTTC
clone size: few
J gene: TRBJ2-7
D gene: NA
V gene: TRBV5-1

CDR3 protein: CASSVDRVNEQFF
CDR3 DNA: TGTGCCAGCAGCGTCGACAGGGTCAATGAGCAGTTCTTC
clone size: few
J gene: TRBJ2-1
D gene: TRBD1
V gene: TRBV7-2

CDR3 protein: CASSLESTEQYF
CDR3 DNA: TGCGCCAGCAGCTTGGAGTCTACCGAGCAGTACTTC
clone size: NA
J gene: TRBJ2-7
D gene: NA
V gene: TRBV5-1

CDR3 protein: CASSQLQGIGGTEAFF
CDR3 DNA: TGTGCCAGCAGCCAATTACAGGGGATCGGTGGCACTGAAGCTTTCTTT
clone size: NA
J gene: TRBJ1-1
D gene: TRBD1
V gene: TRBV4-2

CDR3 protein: CAWCPWGLANTGELFF
CDR3 DNA: TGTGCCTGGTGCCCATGGGGACTAGCGAACACCGGGGAGCTGTTTTTT
clone size: NA
J gene: TRBJ2-2
D gene: TRBD2
V gene: TRBV30

CDR3 protein: CSANVYTEAFF
CDR3 DNA: TGCAGTGCTAACGTATACACTGAAGCTTTCTTT
clone size: NA
J gene: TRBJ1-1
D gene: NA
V gene: TRBV20-1

CDR3 protein: CASSLMETQYF
CDR3 DNA: TGTGCCAGCAGCTTAATGGAGACGCAGTATTTT
clone size: NA
J gene: TRBJ2-3
D gene: NA
V gene: TRBV5-6

CDR3 protein: CASRKTGVTGELFF
CDR3 DNA: TGCGCCAGCAGAAAAACAGGGGTTACCGGGGAGCTGTTTTTT
clone size: NA
J gene: TRBJ2-2
D gene: TRBD1
V gene: TRBV5-1

CDR3 protein: CASSYNGQPYGYTF
CDR3 DNA: TGTGCCAGCAGCTACAATGGACAGCCCTATGGCTACACCTTC
clone size: NA
J gene: TRBJ1-2
D gene: NA
V gene: TRBV13

CDR3 protein: CASSFADRALWTF
CDR3 DNA: TGTGCCAGCAGCTTTGCGGACAGGGCCCTCTGGACCTTC
clone size: NA
J gene: TRBJ1-2
D gene: TRBD1
V gene: TRBV5-6

CDR3 protein: CASSPLASNTEAFF
CDR3 DNA: TGTGCCAGCAGCCCTCTGGCGTCGAACACTGAAGCTTTCTTT
clone size: NA
J gene: TRBJ1-1
D gene: NA
V gene: TRBV7-9

CDR3 protein: CAWRFRLADTQYF
CDR3 DNA: TGTGCCTGGCGGTTTAGACTAGCAGATACGCAGTATTTT
clone size: NA
J gene: TRBJ2-3
D gene: NA
V gene: TRBV30

CDR3 protein: CAISDSTGQGKTQYF
CDR3 DNA: TGTGCCATCAGTGATTCGACGGGACAGGGCAAGACCCAGTACTTC
clone size: NA
J gene: TRBJ2-5
D gene: TRBD1
V gene: TRBV10-3

CDR3 protein: CASSYSRVGEAFF
CDR3 DNA: TGTGCCAGCAGCTATTCAAGGGTAGGGGAAGCTTTCTTT
clone size: few
J gene: TRBJ1-1
D gene: NA
V gene: TRBV11-2

CDR3 protein: CASRSDSYGYTF
CDR3 DNA: TGTGCCAGCAGATCCGACAGCTATGGCTACACCTTC
clone size: few
J gene: TRBJ1-2
D gene: NA
V gene: TRBV2

CDR3 protein: CASSDRGPAATNEKLFF
CDR3 DNA: TGTGCCAGCAGTGATAGAGGTCCAGCTGCAACTAATGAAAAACTGTTTTTT
clone size: NA
J gene: TRBJ1-4
D gene: NA
V gene: TRBV25-1

CDR3 protein: CASSQVGPYNEQFF
CDR3 DNA: TGCGCCAGCAGCCAAGTAGGGCCTTACAATGAGCAGTTCTTC
clone size: NA
J gene: TRBJ2-1
D gene: NA
V gene: TRBV4-3

CDR3 protein: CASSPAPGQGTRALVQYF
CDR3 DNA: TGTGCCAGCAGCCCCGCCCCGGGACAGGGGACAAGGGCCCTCGTGCAGTACTTC
clone size: NA
J gene: TRBJ2-7
D gene: TRBD1
V gene: TRBV7-9

CDR3 protein: CSVAGISLYNEQFF
CDR3 DNA: TGCAGCGTTGCGGGGATCAGCCTCTACAATGAGCAGTTCTTC
clone size: NA
J gene: TRBJ2-1
D gene: NA
V gene: TRBV29-1

CDR3 protein: CSAKGGTGYTF
CDR3 DNA: TGCAGCGCCAAAGGGGGTACTGGCTACACCTTC
clone size: once
J gene: TRBJ1-2
D gene: NA
V gene: TRBV29-1

CDR3 protein: CAISSRQTDTQYF
CDR3 DNA: TGTGCCATCAGTAGCAGACAGACAGATACGCAGTATTTT
clone size: many
J gene: TRBJ2-3
D gene: NA
V gene: TRBV10-3

CDR3 protein: CASSVASEPYEQYF
CDR3 DNA: TGTGCCAGCAGCGTAGCCAGCGAGCCCTACGAGCAGTACTTC
clone size: NA
J gene: TRBJ2-7
D gene: NA
V gene: TRBV9

CDR3 protein: CASSQRNLALETQYF
CDR3 DNA: TGTGCCAGCAGCCAACGGAACCTAGCATTGGAGACCCAGTACTTC
clone size: few
J gene: TRBJ2-5
D gene: NA
V gene: TRBV7-9

CDR3 protein: CASSLSGARTDTQYF
CDR3 DNA: TGTGCCAGCAGCTTATCAGGTGCTAGGACAGATACGCAGTATTTT
clone size: NA
J gene: TRBJ2-3
D gene: NA
V gene: TRBV7-2

CDR3 protein: CAILTGAPGANVLTF
CDR3 DNA: TGTGCCATCTTGACAGGGGCCCCTGGGGCCAACGTCCTGACTTTC
clone size: NA
J gene: TRBJ2-6
D gene: TRBD1
V gene: TRBV6-5

CDR3 protein: CASSQVSPLYGYTF
CDR3 DNA: TGTGCCAGCAGCCAAGTCTCCCCCCTATATGGCTACACCTTC
clone size: few
J gene: TRBJ1-2
D gene: NA
V gene: TRBV14

CDR3 protein: CASSPLTRVDYGYTF
CDR3 DNA: TGTGCCAGCTCACCACTCACTAGGGTGGACTATGGCTACACCTTC
clone size: few
J gene: TRBJ1-2
D gene: NA
V gene: TRBV18

CDR3 protein: CASSQELARGLETQYF
CDR3 DNA: TGCGCCAGCAGCCAAGAGTTAGCCAGGGGCCTAGAGACCCAGTACTTC
clone size: NA
J gene: TRBJ2-5
D gene: NA
V gene: TRBV4-1

CDR3 protein: CASSLTTGPNQPQHF
CDR3 DNA: TGCGCCAGCAGCTTAACGACAGGGCCCAATCAGCCCCAGCATTTT
clone size: NA
J gene: TRBJ1-5
D gene: TRBD1
V gene: TRBV5-1

CDR3 protein: CASSQAGGVGSPLHF
CDR3 DNA: TGCGCCAGCAGCCAAGCTGGGGGGGTAGGCTCACCCCTCCACTTT
clone size: NA
J gene: TRBJ1-6
D gene: NA
V gene: TRBV4-1

CDR3 protein: CSVEGGLAAYNEQFF
CDR3 DNA: TGCAGCGTTGAAGGGGGACTAGCGGCATATAATGAGCAGTTCTTC
clone size: NA
J gene: TRBJ2-1
D gene: TRBD2
V gene: TRBV29-1

CDR3 protein: CASSGGQAYNEQFF
CDR3 DNA: TGCGCCAGCAGTGGGGGACAGGCTTACAATGAGCAGTTCTTC
clone size: few
J gene: TRBJ2-1
D gene: TRBD1
V gene: TRBV5-1

CDR3 protein: CASSAPSGRGNYGYTF
CDR3 DNA: TGTGCCAGCAGTGCTCCCAGCGGAAGGGGAAACTATGGCTACACCTTC
clone size: few
J gene: TRBJ1-2
D gene: NA
V gene: TRBV25-1

CDR3 protein: CASSPLKGEPGNTIYF
CDR3 DNA: TGTGCCAGCTCACCCTTGAAGGGGGAACCGGGGAACACCATATATTTT
clone size: NA
J gene: TRBJ1-3
D gene: NA
V gene: TRBV18

CDR3 protein: CASSPLAGEPRNEQFF
CDR3 DNA: TGTGCCAGCTCACCACTAGCGGGAGAACCTCGGAATGAGCAGTTCTTC
clone size: few
J gene: TRBJ2-1
D gene: TRBD2
V gene: TRBV18

CDR3 protein: CASSRYSLPTYNEQFF
CDR3 DNA: TGTGCCAGCAGCCGTTATAGCTTACCAACCTACAATGAGCAGTTCTTC
clone size: few
J gene: TRBJ2-1
D gene: NA
V gene: TRBV14

CDR3 protein: CSVTGQGYEQFF
CDR3 DNA: TGCAGCGTTACCGGACAGGGGTATGAGCAGTTCTTC
clone size: NA
J gene: TRBJ2-1
D gene: TRBD1
V gene: TRBV29-1

CDR3 protein: CASLSDKQNNEQFF
CDR3 DNA: TGTGCCAGCCTTTCCGACAAACAAAACAATGAGCAGTTCTTC
clone size: NA
J gene: TRBJ2-1
D gene: NA
V gene: TRBV7-9

CDR3 protein: CASNSLAETQYF
CDR3 DNA: TGTGCCAGCAATAGCCTAGCGGAGACCCAGTACTTC
clone size: NA
J gene: TRBJ2-5
D gene: NA
V gene: TRBV2

CDR3 protein: CASSQVVAGGLTDTQYF
CDR3 DNA: TGTGCCAGCAGCCAAGTAGTGGCGGGAGGGCTAACAGATACGCAGTATTTT
clone size: NA
J gene: TRBJ2-3
D gene: TRBD2
V gene: TRBV4-2

CDR3 protein: CASRPGERGTDTQYF
CDR3 DNA: TGTGCCAGCAGACCGGGGGAGCGGGGCACAGATACGCAGTATTTT
clone size: NA
J gene: TRBJ2-3
D gene: NA
V gene: TRBV7-9

CDR3 protein: CSVEDLRRETQYF
CDR3 DNA: TGCAGCGTTGAAGATCTTCGGCGGGAGACCCAGTACTTC
clone size: few
J gene: TRBJ2-5
D gene: NA
V gene: TRBV29-1

CDR3 protein: CASSGGTGGSSINEQFF
CDR3 DNA: TGTGCCAGCAGCGGAGGCACTGGCGGGTCCTCCATCAATGAGCAGTTCTTC
clone size: few
J gene: TRBJ2-1
D gene: NA
V gene: TRBV7-2

CDR3 protein: CASGLFGANVLTF
CDR3 DNA: TGTGCCAGCGGACTTTTTGGGGCCAACGTCCTGACTTTC
clone size: NA
J gene: TRBJ2-6
D gene: NA
V gene: TRBV5-4

CDR3 protein: CACSTGTSNQPQHF
CDR3 DNA: TGTGCCTGTTCAACCGGGACGAGCAATCAGCCCCAGCATTTT
clone size: many
J gene: TRBJ1-5
D gene: NA
V gene: TRBV30

CDR3 protein: CASSQGVTGGAFF
CDR3 DNA: TGCGCCAGCAGCCAAGGAGTCACAGGCGGAGCTTTCTTT
clone size: NA
J gene: TRBJ1-1
D gene: NA
V gene: TRBV4-3

CDR3 protein: CAISDWSSGGEQYF
CDR3 DNA: TGTGCCATCAGTGATTGGAGTAGCGGAGGCGAGCAGTACTTC
clone size: few
J gene: TRBJ2-7
D gene: NA
V gene: TRBV10-3

CDR3 protein: CASPGGNTGELFF
CDR3 DNA: TGTGCCAGTCCTGGGGGGAACACCGGGGAGCTGTTTTTT
clone size: NA
J gene: TRBJ2-2
D gene: NA
V gene: TRBV7-2